The 3 T cell receptor beta chains presented below share a single source sample, sequenced in a study of blood T cell repertoires in COVID-19. Sequencing was performed with immunoSEQ multiplex PCR; in TCRdb, only in-frame clones are kept and a portion is missing. The table records some 320,000 clones, more than 70% of them present only once. Sequenced input: peripheral blood. The receptors come from a woman aged 30 to 39 who had recovered from COVID-19.

This clone was counted once. The rearrangement uses TRBV11-2 and TRBJ1-1; D perhaps matches TRBD1 (5 bases). CDR3 length equals 15 residues. Germline lookup yields CDR1 SGHAT and CDR2 FQNNGV. V lost 5 bases to trimming and J lost 6 bases, with 19 bases between them. In DNA, the CDR3 is TGTGCCAGCAGCCCGGGGGGTAGTGGGGCCGCTGAAGCTTTCTTT. This translates into CASSPGGSGAAEAFF.

The J gene is TRBJ1-4, the V gene TRBV7-3; weak D call: TRBD1 (6 bases). With 2 bases removed from V and 2 bases from J, the gap between germline ends came to 9 bases. The CDR3 consists of 15 residues. Germline V gene data show CDR1 as SGHTA and CDR2 as FQGTGA. The chain's CDR3 is CASSLVRGTNEKLFF. The CDR3 DNA follows: TGTGCCAGCAGCTTAGTCAGGGGTACTAATGAAAAACTGTTTTTT. Looking up the rest from reference TRBV7-3 and TRBJ1-4 gives the full variable domain: GAGVSQTPSNKVTEKGKYVELRCDPISGHTALYWYRQSLGQGPEFLIYFQGTGAADDSGLPNDRFFAVRPEGSVSTLKIQRTERGDSAVYLCASSLVRGTNEKLFFGSGTQLSVL.

On this clone itself: Other DNA variants within this sample encode the same CDR3. This CDR3 reads CASSVDGTGYNEQFF. The CDR3 DNA follows: TGTGCCAGCAGCGTAGACGGGACAGGCTACAATGAGCAGTTCTTC. This rearrangement joins TRBV9 to TRBJ2-1, with TRBD1 matching 8 bases. V lost 0 bases and J lost 3; bases outside the gene matches: 2. CDR1 and CDR2 from the germline V gene are SGDLS and YYNGEE. The CDR3 runs 15 residues.